What follows are 3 T cell receptor beta chains derived from one specimen sequenced in a study of CD8 T cells in ankylosing spondylitis. TCRdb ran MiXCR on the 5' RACE reads and lists one entry per CDR3 protein. Seen here are approximately 100,000 distinct CDR3 sequences, 7.5% to 9% observed once, and the top ten hold nearly 10%. The sequencing input was blood, either unsorted or a sorted T cell fraction (not recorded which). The receptors stem from a male donor with ankylosing spondylitis or in good health (not recorded which).

The chain carries TRBV5-6 and TRBJ1-1; D gene uncertain. In germline, CDR1 is SGHDT, CDR2 YYEEEE. Trimming removed 4 bases at V and 10 bases at J, with 11 bases between. CDR3 length: 11 amino acids. CDR3 sequence (DNA): TGTGCCAGCAGCGGGATCTCCGGAGCTTTCTTT. Translated: CASSGISGAFF.

Many counts were recorded for this clonotype. The chain uses TRBV11-2 and TRBJ2-1; the match to TRBD2 covers 7 bases. The CDR3 sequence is 19 residues long. The V gene's germline CDR1 is SGHAT and CDR2 FQNNGV. The V and J ends lost 4 bases and 3 bases, in that order; junction bases with no gene match: 18. The CDR3 nucleotides read TGTGCCAGCAGCTCCCTCCCCCGAAGCTCCGCGGGGGACTACAATGAGCAGTTCTTC. Translated, it gives CASSSLPRSSAGDYNEQFF.

This clonotype was observed many times. This rearrangement joins TRBV4-3 to TRBJ2-7; D remains unclear. Germline V gene lookup returns CDR1 LGHNA and CDR2 YSLEER. The V end was cut by 4 bases, the J end by 2 bases, with 9 bases between. The CDR3 extends over 13 amino acids. The CDR3 nucleotides are TGCGCCAGCAGCCCCTGGGCGACCTACGAGCAGTACTTC. Its translation: CASSPWATYEQYF.